One T cell receptor (beta chain) is described in this entry. Its antigen is still unknown. This sample was taken from a study of vaccination and CD4 T cells after COVID-19. Study conclusions and caveats: Sampling was limited to relatively few convalescent patients, with no early post-infection timepoints studied.

Treatment noted: approximately nine-day PBMC culture with coronavirus spike peptide pools or control peptides (ViraFEST assay). The Oncomine TCR Beta short-read assay sequenced DNA from cultured CD4+ T cells. One entry per CDR3 protein results from TCRdb running MiXCR on the PCR reads. The sample contains about 14,000 distinct CDR3 sequences, roughly 53% of which appear only once. This CDR3 is 11 amino acids long. Germline CDR1 DFQATT, CDR2 SNEGSKA (reference sequence). The V end was cut by 0 bases, the J end by 7 bases, with 4 bases between. The chain has TRBV20-1 and TRBJ2-1, with D hard to call. Sequencing used CD4+ T cells from blood, cultured in vitro, obtained before SARS-CoV-2 vaccination. This TCR was recovered from a human donor who had recovered from COVID-19. Here the CDR3 reads CSARDPNEQFF. The CDR3, as DNA: TGCAGTGCTAGAGATCCGAATGAGCAGTTCTTC.